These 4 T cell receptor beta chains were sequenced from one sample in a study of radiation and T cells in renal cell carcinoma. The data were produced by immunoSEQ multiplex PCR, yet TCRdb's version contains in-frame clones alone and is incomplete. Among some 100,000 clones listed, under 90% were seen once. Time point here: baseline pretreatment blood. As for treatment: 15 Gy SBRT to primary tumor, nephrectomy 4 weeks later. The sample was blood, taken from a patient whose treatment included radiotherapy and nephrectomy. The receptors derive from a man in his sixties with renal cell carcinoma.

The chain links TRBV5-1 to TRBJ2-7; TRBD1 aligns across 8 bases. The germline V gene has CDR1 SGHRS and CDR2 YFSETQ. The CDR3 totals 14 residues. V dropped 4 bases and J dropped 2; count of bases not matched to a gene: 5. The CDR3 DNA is TGCGCCAGCAGCGCCTTACAGGGGGCCTACGAGCAGTACTTC. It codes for CASSALQGAYEQYF.

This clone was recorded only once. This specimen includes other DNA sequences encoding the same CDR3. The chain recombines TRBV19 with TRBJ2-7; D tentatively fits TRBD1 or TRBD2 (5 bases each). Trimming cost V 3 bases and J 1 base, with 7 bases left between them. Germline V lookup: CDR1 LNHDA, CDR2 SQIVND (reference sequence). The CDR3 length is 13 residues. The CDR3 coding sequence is TGTGCCAGTAGTATTGGGGGATCCTACGAGCAGTACTTC. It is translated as CASSIGGSYEQYF.

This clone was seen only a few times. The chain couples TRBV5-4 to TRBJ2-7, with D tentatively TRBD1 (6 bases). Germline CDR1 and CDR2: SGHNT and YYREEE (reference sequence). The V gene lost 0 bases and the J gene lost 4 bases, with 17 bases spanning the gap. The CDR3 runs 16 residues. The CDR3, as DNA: TGTGCCAGCAGCTTGGCCGGGCAAGAGGGGGTATACGAGCAGTACTTC. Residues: CASSLAGQEGVYEQYF.

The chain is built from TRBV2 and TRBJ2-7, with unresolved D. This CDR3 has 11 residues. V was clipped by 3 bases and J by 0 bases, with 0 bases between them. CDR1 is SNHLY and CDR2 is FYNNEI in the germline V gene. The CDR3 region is CASSDSYEQYF. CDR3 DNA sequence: TGTGCCAGCAGTGACTCCTACGAGCAGTACTTC. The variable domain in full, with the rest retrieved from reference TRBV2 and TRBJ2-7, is EPEVTQTPSHQVTQMGQEVILRCVPISNHLYFYWYRQILGQKVEFLVSFYNNEISEKSEIFDDQFSVERPDGSNFTLKIRSTKLEDSAMYFCASSDSYEQYFGPGTRLTVT.